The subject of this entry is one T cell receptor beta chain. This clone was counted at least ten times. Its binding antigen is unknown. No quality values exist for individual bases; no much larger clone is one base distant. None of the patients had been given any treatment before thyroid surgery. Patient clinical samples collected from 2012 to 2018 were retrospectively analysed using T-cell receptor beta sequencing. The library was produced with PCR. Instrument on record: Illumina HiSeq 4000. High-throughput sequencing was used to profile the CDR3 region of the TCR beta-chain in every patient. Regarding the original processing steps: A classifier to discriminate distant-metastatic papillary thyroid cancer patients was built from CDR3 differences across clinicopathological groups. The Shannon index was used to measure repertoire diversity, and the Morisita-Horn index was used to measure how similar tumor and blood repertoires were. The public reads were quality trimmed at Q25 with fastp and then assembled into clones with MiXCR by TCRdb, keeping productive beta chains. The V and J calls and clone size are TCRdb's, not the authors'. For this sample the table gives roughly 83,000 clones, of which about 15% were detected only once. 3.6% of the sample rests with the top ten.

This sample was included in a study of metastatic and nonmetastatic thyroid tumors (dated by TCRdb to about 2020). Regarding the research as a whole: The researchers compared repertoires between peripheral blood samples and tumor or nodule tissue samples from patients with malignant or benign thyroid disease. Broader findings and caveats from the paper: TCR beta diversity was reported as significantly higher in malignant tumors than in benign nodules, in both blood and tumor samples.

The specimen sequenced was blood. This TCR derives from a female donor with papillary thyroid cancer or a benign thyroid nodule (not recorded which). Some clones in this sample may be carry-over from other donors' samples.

The CDR3 reads as follows: CASSVPSGAYNEQFF. The nucleotide sequence is given as TGTGCCAGCAGCGTCCCTAGCGGAGCCTACAATGAGCAGTTCTTC. The chain links TRBV9 with TRBJ2-1; the junction holds 7 bases that match TRBD2. According to the germline V gene, CDR1 reads SGDLS and CDR2 reads YYNGEE. The CDR3 goes from the cysteine to the phenylalanine over 15 residues. Only the CDR3 region is kept as DNA, spanning 45 bases read in frame from base 1. V ends up 2 bases short and J 2 bases short, with an unmatched junction base count of 4.